This T cell receptor (beta chain) is from a study of blood T cell repertoires in COVID-19. Study at large: The study drew acute and convalescent COVID-19 samples from the United States, Italy and Spain. PBMCs, B-cell-depleted T cells, or T cells were the source of the cDNA or gDNA that made up the material.

V lost 7 bases, J lost 6 bases, and 18 bases lay in between. Germline loops: CDR1 MNHEY, CDR2 SMNVEV (reference sequence). The CDR3 extends over 14 amino acids. The study assigned cohorts using participant-reported clinical history. For recovered donors of Cohort 3, there were two negative PCRs, clearance, or symptom resolution. Libraries were prepared by immunoSEQ multiplex PCR; TCRdb keeps only in-frame clonotypes and omits some of them. This sample has some 350,000 clones, with roughly nine tenths found just once. Sequenced: PBMCs or T cells enriched from blood (not recorded which). This rearrangement joins TRBV27 to TRBJ1-2; maybe TRBD1 (5 bases). This TCR was sampled from a young woman who had recovered from COVID-19. CDR3 residues: CASTNRSGGDGYTF. CDR3 DNA: TGTGCCAGCACCAACCGCTCGGGGGGGGATGGCTACACCTTC.